The rows below give T cell receptor beta chains drawn from one sample of a study of graft-versus-host responses after intestinal transplantation. The protocol was immunoSEQ multiplex PCR, while the TCRdb copy is restricted to in-frame clones and leaves out a portion. The table has about 110,000 clones, 85% to 95% seen once. Antigens for these TCRs are unknown. The material was unstimulated CD8+ T cells sorted from spleen or lymph node cells, obtained before transplant. The receptors were gathered from a human donor who was the organ donor for an intestinal transplant. Each CDR3 is given with its conserved first and last residue. The D gene is left open where the match is weak. A clone size is listed for some rows: how often the clone was seen (once, few, many), or a class if it is expanded.

abundance	d_gene	v_gene	j_gene	CDR3nt	CDR3aa
-	-	TRBV19	TRBJ1-3	TGTGCCAGTAGGAGGACACCAGAAGTGGGAAACACCATATATTTT	CASRRTPEVGNTIYF
-	TRBD2	TRBV4-2	TRBJ2-7	TGTGCCAGCAGCCGGACTAGCGGCTACGAGCAGTACTTC	CASSRTSGYEQYF
-	TRBD2	TRBV27	TRBJ2-1	TGTGCCAGCAGTTTATTTTCCCCTAGCGGGAGGGCCCATGAGCAGTTCTTC	CASSLFSPSGRAHEQFF
-	TRBD2	TRBV7-9	TRBJ2-1	TGTGCCAGCAGCTTAGACACCTCTAGCGGGAAGGGCAATGAGCAGTTCTTC	CASSLDTSSGKGNEQFF
-	-	TRBV4-1	TRBJ2-7	TGCGCCAGCAGCCAGGCTCTCGGCTACGAGCAGTACTTC	CASSQALGYEQYF
-	TRBD2	TRBV9	TRBJ2-1	TGTGCCAGCAGCGTAGGGCCCGGGAGCGGGAGCGGCAATGAGCAGTTCTTC	CASSVGPGSGSGNEQFF
-	-	TRBV28	TRBJ1-5	TGTGCCAGCACCTTTTGGGGAACAGGGCCTACGTACTTCAATCAGCCCCAGCATTTT	CASTFWGTGPTYFNQPQHF
-	-	TRBV5-1	TRBJ2-7	TGCGCCAGCAGCCCTGACTCCTACGAGCAGTACTTC	CASSPDSYEQYF
-	-	TRBV28	TRBJ1-1	TGTGCCAGCAGTTTACTGGGACGGACGAACACTGAAGCTTTCTTT	CASSLLGRTNTEAFF
few	TRBD2	TRBV19	TRBJ2-7	TGTGCCAGTAGTATCAACCTAGCGGACCGCTACGAGCAGTACTTC	CASSINLADRYEQYF
-	TRBD2	TRBV4-1	TRBJ2-2	TGCGCCAGCAGCCAAGATCCTAGCGGACCAACCGGGGAGCTGTTTTTT	CASSQDPSGPTGELFF
-	-	TRBV7-9	TRBJ2-1	TGTGCCAGCAGCCCGAGTAGGGGGATCCCTGGGGGGTTCTTC	CASSPSRGIPGGFF
-	-	TRBV15	TRBJ2-5	TGTGCCACCAGCAGAGGTGGGTCGGCAGGGCGGCCGGAGACCCAGTACTTC	CATSRGGSAGRPETQYF
-	-	TRBV6-1	TRBJ1-2	TGTGCCAGCAGTGGGGTGAGGGTGGCAGCTAACTATGGCTACACCTTC	CASSGVRVAANYGYTF
-	-	TRBV25-1	TRBJ2-3	TGTGCCAGCAGTGAATATACCGGGATGAATACAGATACGCAGTATTTT	CASSEYTGMNTDTQYF
-	-	TRBV27	TRBJ2-3	TGTGCCAGCAGTCCGGGGCTCACAGATACGCAGTATTTT	CASSPGLTDTQYF
-	-	TRBV19	TRBJ2-4	TGTGCCAGTAGTACCAGGGGTTGGGGGGCCAAAAACATTCAGTACTTC	CASSTRGWGAKNIQYF
-	TRBD1	TRBV14	TRBJ1-3	TGTGCCAGCAGCCGCCGGGACAGGGGGAAAGGTGGAAACACCATATATTTT	CASSRRDRGKGGNTIYF
-	TRBD2	TRBV5-5	TRBJ2-5	TGTGCCAGCAGCTTGGTACCTAGCGGGACCCAAGAGACCCAGTACTTC	CASSLVPSGTQETQYF
-	-	TRBV5-5	TRBJ2-5	TGTGCCAGCAGCCTAATGGCAGGTCAAGAGACCCAGTACTTC	CASSLMAGQETQYF
-	-	TRBV7-8	TRBJ1-1	TGTGCCAGCAGCCTATCGGGAGCGGGGAACACTGAAGCTTTCTTT	CASSLSGAGNTEAFF
-	TRBD1	TRBV14	TRBJ2-1	TGTGCCAGCAGCCAAAATTACAGGGGTGAGCAGTTCTTC	CASSQNYRGEQFF
-	TRBD1	TRBV4-3	TRBJ2-1	TGCGCCAGCAGCCCCGAACGGGACAGGGGTTACAATGAGCAGTTCTTC	CASSPERDRGYNEQFF
-	TRBD1	TRBV10-2	TRBJ1-1	TGCGCCAGCAGTGATCAACAGACCGGACAGGGTGACGGGAACACTGAAGCTTTCTTT	CASSDQQTGQGDGNTEAFF
-	-	TRBV27	TRBJ2-7	TGTGCCAGCAGTTTTAAGGACGGATTTTACGAGCAGTACTTC	CASSFKDGFYEQYF
-	-	TRBV7-9	TRBJ1-4	TGTGCCAGCAGCTTAGGCTTCGGGGCGGACGAAAAACTGTTTTTT	CASSLGFGADEKLFF
-	TRBD2	TRBV19	TRBJ2-7	TGTGCCAGTAGTATACTAGCGGGCCCCTCCAACGAGCAGTACTTC	CASSILAGPSNEQYF
-	-	TRBV9	TRBJ1-2	TGTGCCAGCAGCGTGGACGGGCTCTACGGCTACACCTTC	CASSVDGLYGYTF
-	TRBD1	TRBV11-2	TRBJ1-1	TGTGCCAGCAGCTTCCCGCAGAAGGGGGCGGACACTGAAGCTTTCTTT	CASSFPQKGADTEAFF
-	TRBD2	TRBV7-9	TRBJ2-1	TGTGCCAGCAGCTTAAGTCGTGCGGGACTACACTACAATGAGCAGTTCTTC	CASSLSRAGLHYNEQFF
once	-	TRBV13	TRBJ2-7	TGTGCCAGCAGCCCCCACAGAGGTGGCGAGCAGTACTTC	CASSPHRGGEQYF
-	-	TRBV19	TRBJ2-3	TGTGCCAGTAGTCCGGGACATCCCACAGATACGCAGTATTTT	CASSPGHPTDTQYF
-	TRBD2	TRBV6-5	TRBJ2-7	TGTGCCAGCAGTTACTCGACTAGCGGAGCCTACGAGCAGTACTTC	CASSYSTSGAYEQYF
-	-	TRBV4-2	TRBJ2-1	TGTGCCAGCAGCCAAAGACTAGCCTACAATGAGCAGTTCTTC	CASSQRLAYNEQFF
-	TRBD1	TRBV7-8	TRBJ2-3	TGTGCCAGCAGTGTGGACAGGGCACTGGGGGATACGCAGTATTTT	CASSVDRALGDTQYF
-	-	TRBV7-9	TRBJ1-2	TGTGCCAGCAGCTTAGGGGGCCCTGGCTACACCTTC	CASSLGGPGYTF
-	TRBD1	TRBV4-1	TRBJ1-1	TGCGCCAGCAGCCATTACAGGGGGAACACTGAAGCTTTCTTT	CASSHYRGNTEAFF
-	TRBD1	TRBV5-6	TRBJ1-1	TGTGCCAGCAGCTTTTACAGGGGGCGAAACACTGAAGCTTTCTTT	CASSFYRGRNTEAFF
-	TRBD1	TRBV6-5	TRBJ2-2	TGTGCCAGCTTGACAGGGCCCAACACCGGGGAGCTGTTTTTT	CASLTGPNTGELFF
-	TRBD2	TRBV9	TRBJ2-7	TGTGCCAGCAGCACTAGCGGGAGCCACGAGCAGTACTTC	CASSTSGSHEQYF
-	TRBD2	TRBV6-6	TRBJ2-3	TGTGCCAGCAGCCAGGGACTAGCATCAGATACGCAGTATTTT	CASSQGLASDTQYF
-	-	TRBV28	TRBJ1-3	TGTGCCAGCAGTTTTGACGGATCTGGAAACACCATATATTTT	CASSFDGSGNTIYF
-	-	TRBV4-2	TRBJ2-4	TGTGCCAGCAGCCATCCGGGCCCCCTCAAAAACATTCAGTACTTC	CASSHPGPLKNIQYF
-	-	TRBV19	TRBJ1-1	TGTGCCAGTAGTGCCGCTGGGGGGAACACTGAAGCTTTCTTT	CASSAAGGNTEAFF
-	TRBD2	TRBV29-1	TRBJ2-1	TGCAGCGTTGTGGGGGGTTGGCGGGAGGGTTACAATGAGCAGTTCTTC	CSVVGGWREGYNEQFF
-	-	TRBV7-2	TRBJ2-2	TGTGCCAGCAGCTTGGTAACAGTACCAGATATCCTCCCCGGGGAGCTGTTTTTT	CASSLVTVPDILPGELFF
-	TRBD1	TRBV6-5	TRBJ2-3	TGTGCCAGCAGTTACTCGGGACAGGGGGCAGATACGCAGTATTTT	CASSYSGQGADTQYF
-	TRBD2	TRBV28	TRBJ2-5	TGTGCCAGCAGCATCACTTCGGGGGAGGGCCCCCAAGAGACCCAGTACTTC	CASSITSGEGPQETQYF
-	TRBD1	TRBV7-9	TRBJ1-2	TGTGCCAGCAGCTTGGGACAGGGAGATAACTATGGCTACACCTTC	CASSLGQGDNYGYTF
-	-	TRBV5-1	TRBJ2-1	TGCGCCAGCAGCTTGAAGGGTATAGGCACAGGCAATGAGCAGTTCTTC	CASSLKGIGTGNEQFF
-	-	TRBV4-1	TRBJ2-3	TGCGCCAGCAGCCGGCGGATATTCAGCACAGATACGCAGTATTTT	CASSRRIFSTDTQYF
-	-	TRBV2	TRBJ2-7	TGTGCCACCCTTGGGGTAGGACAGAACTACGAGCAGTACTTC	CATLGVGQNYEQYF
-	TRBD1	TRBV11-3	TRBJ2-1	TGTGCCAGCAGCCCCGGGACAGGGGACTACAATGAGCAGTTCTTC	CASSPGTGDYNEQFF
-	-	TRBV19	TRBJ1-1	TGTGCCAGTAGACAGCCAAAGGGGGCTTTCTTT	CASRQPKGAFF
-	TRBD2	TRBV4-1	TRBJ2-3	TGCGCCAGCAGCCGTCCCTGGGGGGGAGAGGGTAAGGGGACGCAGTATTTT	CASSRPWGGEGKGTQYF
-	TRBD2	TRBV29-1	TRBJ2-1	TGCAGCGTCGCGGGGGATGAGCAGTTCTTC	CSVAGDEQFF
once	TRBD2	TRBV20-1	TRBJ2-1	TGCAGTGCTAGACGGCGGGAGAAGTTCTTC	CSARRREKFF